This TCR beta chain was obtained from a study of CD8 T cells in ankylosing spondylitis. Using quantitative 5'-RACE with molecular barcodes, the authors made TCR beta libraries. TCRdb re-derived calls from the 5' RACE reads in MiXCR, one entry per CDR3 protein. The data show under 150,000 distinct CDR3 sequences, roughly 13% seen once. V gave up 3 bases and J gave up 0 bases, with 6 bases separating them. The CDR3 has 15 amino acids. There are a few counts of this clonotype. Sequencing used blood, either unsorted or a sorted T cell fraction (not recorded which). The V call is TRBV12-3 or TRBV12-4, the J call TRBJ2-6; no clear D. This clonotype originated in a female donor with ankylosing spondylitis or in good health (not recorded which). The CDR3 protein is CASSFVLSGANVLTF. CDR3 nucleotide sequence: TGTGCCAGCAGTTTCGTGCTCTCTGGGGCCAACGTCCTGACTTTC.